The TCR beta chain under discussion was sequenced for a study of PD-L1 blockade in urothelial cancer. On the study more broadly: Investigators checked blood 3 weeks (second dose) and 6 weeks after treatment start. The study's findings and limits: Tumor-associated TCR clones expanded more in blood at 3 weeks in patients with durable benefit.

Details on this clone: The target antigen is unknown.

Only in-frame clones appear in the TCRdb table, and some are missing; sequencing was by immunoSEQ multiplex PCR. The sample records under 45,000 clones, 82% being singletons. V trimming: 4 bases; J trimming: 1 base; junction bases outside the gene matches: 8. CDR1 and CDR2 from the germline V gene are SGHNT and YYREEE (reference sequence). The CDR3 has 18 residues. The gene calls are TRBV5-4 and TRBJ2-3; the match to TRBD2 covers 14 bases. The specimen comprised PBMCs, sampled around atezolizumab (anti-PD-L1) treatment. This clonotype was obtained from a man aged 60 to 75 with urothelial cancer. The DNA of the CDR3 is TGTGCCAGCAGCCGACCGGGACTAGCGGGGGCCGGCACAGATACGCAGTATTTT. It encodes CASSRPGLAGAGTDTQYF.